This T cell receptor beta chain was sequenced for a study of T cell repertoires in cytomegalovirus infection. In its sample, this clonotype was seen many times. TCRdb ran MiXCR on the reads and lists one entry per CDR3 protein. Of hundreds of thousands of distinct CDR3 sequences in the sample, 6% to 8% were seen once. The CDR3 is 12 amino acids. The germline CDR1 and CDR2 sequences are DFQATT and SNEGSKA (reference sequence). Sequencing input: PBMCs. The clonotype originates from a human donor in good health (CMV status not recorded). Some clones in this sample may be carry-over from other donors' samples. This chain links TRBV20-1 with TRBJ1-1; D remains ambiguous. The CDR3 bases are TGCAATCCGAGGCAGTCAAACACTGAAGCTTTCTTT. Translation gives CNPRQSNTEAFF.